Below, 24 T cell receptor beta chains from the same sample are listed, as sequenced in a study of T cell repertoires in cytomegalovirus infection. TCRdb fed the reads into MiXCR, producing one record per CDR3 protein. The sample includes roughly 600,000 distinct CDR3 sequences, roughly a quarter of them seen just once. The sequencing input was CD8+ T cells from PBMCs. The source of these receptors is a human donor in good health (CMV status not recorded). Some clones in this sample may be carry-over from other donors' samples.

This clonotype turned up a few times. This chain uses TRBV20-1 with TRBJ1-2, with 8 nucleotides matching TRBD1. CDR3 size: 14 residues. V was pared by 3 bases and J by 7 bases, with 10 bases of the junction left unmatched. Germline CDR1 reads DFQATT; CDR2 reads SNEGSKA (reference sequence). CDR3 sequence reads: CSARDRTGNGGYTF. CDR3 sequence (DNA): TGCAGTGCTAGGGACCGGACAGGGAACGGTGGCTACACCTTC.

This chain uses TRBV7-9 with TRBJ1-4, with D possibly being TRBD1 (6 bases). From germline, CDR1 is SEHNR and CDR2 FQNEAQ (reference sequence). Trimming cost V 7 bases and J 4 bases, with 16 bases left between them. The CDR3 is made up of 15 amino acids. In DNA, the CDR3 is TGTGCCAGCACAACTTCAGGGGTGGATAATGAAAAACTGTTTTTT. Translated, it gives CASTTSGVDNEKLFF.

With regard to this clonotype: Mismatch with germline at one junction end may stem from a read error. V usage is TRBV28 and J usage is TRBJ2-1; D uncertain. This CDR3 has 12 amino acids. The germline V gene has CDR1 MDHEN and CDR2 SYDVKM. CDR3 in amino acids: CANSPPGGMQFF. DNA for the CDR3: TGTGCCAACAGTCCCCCAGGTGGGATGCAGTTCTTC. The entire variable domain, with the rest obtained from reference TRBV28 and TRBJ2-1, is as follows: DVKVTQSSRYLVKRTGEKVFLECVQDMDHENMFWYRQDPGLGLRLIYFSYDVKMKEKGDIPEGYSVSREKKERFSLILESASTNQTSMYLCANSPPGGMQFFGPGTRLTVL.

This chain connects TRBV24-1 to TRBJ2-1; TRBD1 might be the D (7 bases). The germline V and J ends were trimmed by 9 bases and 4 bases, with 21 bases remaining between them. This CDR3 is built from 16 residues. CDR1 is KGHDR, CDR2 SFDVKD, per germline. The CDR3 region has the DNA TGTGCCACCTCGGGGGCGGGACAGAATCTATACAATGAGCAGTTCTTC. Its translation: CATSGAGQNLYNEQFF.

This clonotype has more than one count but fewer than ten. The CDR3: CSAAETPNNEQFF. CDR3 nucleotide sequence: TGCAGTGCCGCCGAGACACCAAACAATGAGCAGTTCTTC. This chain joins TRBV20-1 and TRBJ2-1; D gene unclear. CDR1 and CDR2 from the germline V gene are DFQATT and SNEGSKA (reference sequence). Trimming shortened V by 6 bases and J by 5 bases, and 14 bases separated the two germline ends. CDR3 length equals 13 residues.

This clonotype was seen many times. The V and J genes are TRBV7-2 and TRBJ2-5, with 7 bases matching TRBD2. Trimming at V came to 6 bases and at J to 0 bases, leaving 10 bases not matched to a gene. Germline values: CDR1 SGHTA, CDR2 FQGNSA. This CDR3 has 16 amino acids. CDR3 coding DNA: TGTGCCAGCAGACCCATGACTAGCCTGTACCAAGAGACCCAGTACTTC. Amino acids: CASRPMTSLYQETQYF. Full variable domain (missing parts from reference TRBV7-2 and TRBJ2-5): GAGVSQSPSNKVTEKGKDVELRCDPISGHTALYWYRQSLGQGLEFLIYFQGNSAPDKSGLPSDRFSAERTGGSVSTLTIQRTQQEDSAVYLCASRPMTSLYQETQYFGPGTRLLVL.

In its sample, this clonotype was seen many times. This chain joins TRBV28 and TRBJ2-7, with 7 bases fitting TRBD2. This CDR3 is 15 amino acids long. Germline CDR1 and CDR2: MDHEN and SYDVKM. With V trimmed by 7 bases and J by 4 bases, 13 bases remained unmatched. In nucleotides, the CDR3 is TGTGCCAGCACCATGGAAATTCCCGGGGGGTACGAGCAGTACTTC. This encodes CASTMEIPGGYEQYF.

This clonotype was recorded at least ten times. J is TRBJ2-3 and V is TRBV7-3; 10 positions match TRBD2. CDR1 is SGHTA, CDR2 FQGTGA, per germline. The CDR3 totals 15 residues. The J segment lost 6 bases and the V segment lost 5 bases, leaving 8 bases of the junction unmatched. CDR3 region: CASSVSGGPWDTQYF. In DNA form, the CDR3 reads TGTGCCAGCAGCGTTAGCGGGGGGCCATGGGATACGCAGTATTTT.

This clonotype has at least ten counts. The V and J genes are TRBV28 and TRBJ2-7; D possibly uses TRBD1 or TRBD2 (5 bases each). V shed 2 bases and J shed 4 bases, with 12 bases lying between them. Germline V gene lookup returns CDR1 MDHEN and CDR2 SYDVKM. The CDR3 spans 14 residues. The CDR3, as DNA: TGTGCCAGCAGTTTAGGTGGAGAGGGGTACGAGCAGTACGTC. This encodes CASSLGGEGYEQYV.

Details on this clonotype: A clone one base away is much larger, so this may be a read error. V is TRBV7-2 and J is TRBJ2-7, with 7 nucleotides matching TRBD2. The trim removed 7 bases at V and 2 bases at J, leaving 8 bases unmatched. Germline CDR1 and CDR2: SGHTA and FQGNSA. The CDR3 length is 14 residues. For the CDR3, the DNA is TGTGCCAGCAACATAGGTGGGGGGGCCTACGAGCAGTACGTC. It translates to CASNIGGGAYEQYV.

The table lists this clonotype with a few counts. The gene calls are TRBV4-3 and TRBJ1-4; no reliable D call. Germline assignment: CDR1 LGHNA and CDR2 YSLEER. CDR3 length: 13 amino acids. V shed 4 bases and J shed 7 bases, with 10 bases lying between them. The CDR3 nucleotides read TGCGCCAGCAGCCGTCGGAGACCTGAAAAACTGTTTTTT. Protein: CASSRRRPEKLFF.

The rearrangement links TRBV2 to TRBJ2-7; D not certain. The CDR3 length is 10 residues. The germline CDR1 and CDR2 sequences are SNHLY and FYNNEI. V lost 7 bases and J lost 7, with 8 bases in between. Written as DNA, the CDR3 is TGTGCCAGCAATGGTAGGGAGCAGTACTTC. This gives the protein CASNGREQYF.

This clonotype was counted at least ten times. The chain has TRBV7-3 and TRBJ2-1; no firm D call. The CDR3 spans 12 residues. Germline CDR1 and CDR2: SGHTA and FQGTGA. Trimming pared 0 bases from V and 7 bases from J, leaving 4 bases between. DNA of the CDR3: TGTGCCAGCAGCTTAACGGGGAATGAGCAGTTCTTC. It yields the protein CASSLTGNEQFF.

This clonotype was detected a few times. The chain joins TRBV29-1 to TRBJ1-2; D is unresolved. The CDR3 is 15 residues long. Per germline, CDR1 SQVTM and CDR2 ANQGSEA. V was shortened by 6 bases and J by 2 bases, with 19 bases between the two germline ends. The CDR3 region has the DNA TGCAGCGTGGTGGGTCGGTCAGCTTCCAACTATGGCTACACCTTC. It codes for CSVVGRSASNYGYTF.

V and J are TRBV7-6 and TRBJ2-7, with a tentative D call TRBD1 (5 bases). This CDR3 has 13 residues. The V and J ends lost 5 bases and 2 bases respectively, with 10 bases between them. From germline, CDR1 is SGHVS and CDR2 FNYEAQ. The CDR3 coding sequence is TGTGCCAGCAGCCAGGGATCCCCCTACGAGCAGTACTTC. Protein product: CASSQGSPYEQYF.

The genes are TRBV20-1 and TRBJ2-3; 9 bases agree with TRBD2. CDR3 length equals 15 residues. CDR1 and CDR2 from the germline V gene are DFQATT and SNEGSKA (reference sequence). Losses at the gene ends were 5 bases for V and 2 bases for J; bases not matched to a gene: 8. CDR3 nucleotide sequence: TGCAGTGCTTCCGGACTAGCGTTGTCCACAGATACGCAGTATTTT. Translated: CSASGLALSTDTQYF.

This clonotype was counted ten times or more. V gene TRBV6-2 or TRBV6-3 combines with J gene TRBJ2-4; D not certain. Deletions cut 2 bases from V and 6 bases from J, with 5 bases between. This CDR3 spans 12 amino acids. CDR1 is MNHEY and CDR2 is SVGEGT in the germline V gene. In DNA form, the CDR3 reads TGTGCCAGCAGTTACGGGATAAACATTCAGTACTTC. Its protein product is CASSYGINIQYF.

A remark on this clonotype: A read error may explain this, as a much larger clone is one base away. The chain employs TRBV7-6 and TRBJ2-2; D is unresolved. CDR1 SGHVS and CDR2 FNYEAQ come from the germline V gene. CDR3 size: 13 residues. In DNA form, the CDR3 reads TGTGCCTCCGGGCCTGCGAACACCGCGGAGCTGTTTTTT. Amino acid sequence: CASGPANTAELFF.

This clonotype showed up many times. The gene calls are TRBV4-1 and TRBJ1-4, with TRBD1 as a possible D gene (6 bases). CDR1 is MGHRA and CDR2 is YSYEKL in the germline V gene. The CDR3 spans 16 residues. Trimming took off 3 bases at V and 8 bases at J, with 19 bases between the two ends. Here the CDR3 DNA reads TGCGCCAGCAGCCACGGACAGACCGAGGAGCGGGAAAAACTGTTTTTT. Protein product: CASSHGQTEEREKLFF.

V usage is TRBV20-1 and J usage is TRBJ2-5; D unresolved. Germline CDR1 is DFQATT and CDR2 is SNEGSKA (reference sequence). The V gene lost 3 bases and the J gene lost 1 base, with 12 bases spanning the gap. This CDR3 spans 14 amino acids. CDR3 loop: CSARGLTLQETQYF. Here the CDR3 DNA reads TGCAGTGCTAGGGGTCTAACTCTCCAAGAGACCCAGTACTTC.

The V call is TRBV29-1, the J call TRBJ2-7, with D possibly being TRBD2 (5 bases). The CDR3 is 14 amino acids. CDR1 is SQVTM, CDR2 ANQGSEA, per germline. V lost 2 bases and J 3 bases, leaving 14 bases between the germline ends. The CDR3 loop is CSVERLAGVYEQYF. The DNA for the CDR3 is TGCAGCGTTGAACGGCTAGCTGGCGTCTACGAGCAGTACTTC.

This CDR3 is CASSLVPVKSETQYF. As DNA, the CDR3 is TGTGCCAGCAGCTTAGTTCCTGTAAAAAGTGAGACCCAGTACTTC. The V gene is TRBV7-6, the J gene TRBJ2-5; D not resolved. V lost 1 base to trimming and J lost 5 bases, with 14 bases between them. The CDR3 is made up of 15 amino acids. CDR1 SGHVS and CDR2 FNYEAQ come from the germline V gene.

This chain connects TRBV7-6 to TRBJ2-5; D may be TRBD1 or TRBD2 (5 bases each). CDR3 length equals 16 residues. Germline CDR1 SGHVS, CDR2 FNYEAQ. V was pared by 5 bases and J by 5 bases, with 21 bases between. The CDR3 sequence is CASSKPRDVLLETQYF. For the CDR3, the DNA is TGTGCCAGCAGCAAACCCCGGGACGTCCTTTTGGAGACCCAGTACTTC.

The CDR3 here is CASSYNRNYEQYF. In DNA form, the CDR3 reads TGTGCCAGCAGTTACAACAGAAACTACGAGCAGTACTTC. The chain carries TRBV6-6 and TRBJ2-7; D is undetermined. The V end lost 2 bases, the J end lost 3 bases, and 8 bases lay between the germline ends. This CDR3 has 13 residues. Germline V gene sequence: CDR1 MNHNY, CDR2 SVGAGI (reference sequence).